This T cell receptor (beta chain) was documented in a study of cytomegalovirus exposure and HLA in healthy donors. About the research overall: Of the donors genotyped, several hundred in all, 75% to 90% fell in the Caucasian-associated ancestry cluster. Overall study findings and caveats: In vitro checks showed that three CMV-associated chains really do target CMV antigens.

The PCR ran on 60 Vbeta and 13 Jbeta primers. Sequenced by immunoSEQ multiplex PCR; TCRdb stores in-frame clones only, minus some. Of about 150,000 clones in the sample, 75% to 85% were seen once. CDR1 is SGHNT, CDR2 YYREEE, per germline (reference sequence). The germline V and J ends were trimmed by 0 bases and 0 bases, with 10 bases remaining between them. The CDR3 is 16 residues long. On this clone: The antigen remains unidentified.

The chain recombines TRBV5-4 with TRBJ1-3, with D perhaps TRBD1 (5 bases). The TCR comes from a human donor in good health. Sequenced: PBMCs. CDR3 sequence reads: CASSLDGGYSGNTIYF. CDR3 bases: TGTGCCAGCAGCTTGGACGGGGGGTACTCTGGAAACACCATATATTTT.